The sequence of this T cell receptor beta chain was determined in a study of blood T cells in healthy people across ages. Study-wide findings and caveats: Comparison with aged donors showed that long-lived donors had more naive CD4+ cells and higher diversity. Unsorted PBMCs prevented conclusive naive versus antigen-experienced comparison.

For this clonotype: The antigen remains undetermined.

Collection of 7.5 to 10 milliliters of peripheral blood was performed for each donor. A sample-barcoded 5' primer and a J-beta primer mix were used in a second PCR of roughly 6 to 11 cycles. There were at least 3 million CDR3-containing paired-end reads obtained from each sample. TCRdb recomputed calls from the 5' RACE reads with MiXCR, one row per CDR3 protein. The table lists under 750,000 distinct CDR3 sequences, roughly 48% of them singletons. Germline V gene data show CDR1 as ENHRY and CDR2 as SYGVKD. CDR3 size: 15 residues. J was trimmed by 6 bases and V by 5 bases; bases with no gene match: 12.

This TCR was recovered from a man aged 80 or over in good health. The sequencing input was blood. The chain employs TRBV10-3 and TRBJ2-7, with TRBD2 matching 8 bases. Here the CDR3 reads CAISTGTSATGEQYF. The DNA of the CDR3 is TGTGCCATCAGTACCGGGACTAGTGCTACTGGCGAGCAGTACTTC.